The TCR beta chain under discussion was sequenced for a study of Graves' ophthalmopathy and Graves' hyperthyroidism. The authors amplified TCR beta CDR3 regions, and they did so from RNA transcripts for repertoire sequencing. The workflow started with a first-round RT-PCR run with HTBI primers and then moved on to a second-round multiplex PCR. TCRdb recomputed calls from the multiplex PCR reads with MiXCR, one row per CDR3 protein. In the table there are about 700,000 distinct CDR3 sequences, around 40% of which are singletons. This clonotype was seen ten or more times. The CDR3 contains 14 residues. Germline V lookup: CDR1 SQVTM, CDR2 ANQGSEA. Trimming removed 3 bases from V and 8 bases from J, with 19 bases in between.

Specimen: peripheral blood. This sequence was found in an adult man with Graves' ophthalmopathy. V and J are TRBV29-1 and TRBJ1-2; no reliable D call. The CDR3 coding sequence is TGCAGCGTTGACGACGCAGGAGGGTTAGCAGGCTACACCTTC. It encodes CSVDDAGGLAGYTF. Combining the CDR3 with reference TRBV29-1 and TRBJ1-2 gives the whole variable domain SAVISQKPSRDICQRGTSLTIQCQVDSQVTMMFWYRQQPGQSLTLIATANQGSEATYESGFVIDKFPISRPNLTFSTLTVSNMSPEDSSIYLCSVDDAGGLAGYTFGSGTRLTVV.